A single sample is the source of the 20 T cell receptor beta chains below, sequenced in a study of cytomegalovirus exposure and HLA in healthy donors. Vbeta (60) and Jbeta (13) primers were used in the PCR. TCRdb's copy holds only in-frame clones and misses some; the assay was immunoSEQ multiplex PCR. Of approximately 140,000 clones listed, 75% to 85% are singletons. The sample consisted of PBMCs. Receptor source: a human donor in good health.

This chain uses TRBV4-2 with TRBJ2-7; 10 bases map to TRBD2. Germline V gives CDR1 LGHNA, CDR2 YNFKEQ. The CDR3 has 19 residues. V dropped 0 bases and J dropped 3; count of bases not matched to a gene: 14. CDR3 sequence (DNA): TGTGCCAGCAGCCAAGATGCTAGCGGGAGCCTATCGGCGGGCTACGAGCAGTACTTC. Its translation is CASSQDASGSLSAGYEQYF.

This rearrangement joins TRBV19 to TRBJ1-6; D uncertain. CDR3 length: 15 amino acids. V was clipped by 6 bases and J by 6 bases, with 15 bases between them. CDR1 LNHDA and CDR2 SQIVND come from the germline V gene (reference sequence). This CDR3 is CASRPGSGINSPLHF. The CDR3 bases are TGTGCCAGTAGACCAGGCTCGGGGATTAATTCACCCCTCCACTTT.

A few counts support this clone. This chain links TRBV6-1 with TRBJ1-3; 7 bases are a match to TRBD1. The V segment lost 2 bases and the J segment 5 bases; nucleotides outside the gene matches: 9. The CDR3 is 16 amino acids. CDR1 MNHNS and CDR2 SASEGT come from the germline V gene. This chain's CDR3 is CASSEMEGADRNTIYF. The CDR3 DNA reads as TGTGCCAGCAGTGAAATGGAGGGGGCGGATAGAAACACCATATATTTT.

The chain has TRBV5-8 and TRBJ1-4, with 9 bases aligning to TRBD1. J lost 5 bases, V lost 4 bases, and 6 bases had no gene match. Germline lookup yields CDR1 SGHTS and CDR2 YDEGEE. This CDR3 has 15 residues. CDR3 loop: CASSPLDRGNEKLFF. DNA for the CDR3: TGTGCCAGCAGCCCCTTGGACAGGGGAAATGAAAAACTGTTTTTT.

The V call is TRBV7-2, the J call TRBJ2-5; D possibly corresponds to TRBD1 (5 bases). The CDR3 consists of 13 residues. With 2 bases removed from V and 9 bases from J, the gap between germline ends came to 13 bases. The V gene's germline CDR1 is SGHTA and CDR2 FQGNSA. The CDR3 region is CASSLSTALAQYF. CDR3 sequence (DNA): TGTGCCAGCAGCTTATCGACAGCGTTGGCCCAGTACTTC.

This clone was seen more than once but under ten times. The chain employs TRBV5-1 and TRBJ1-5; no definite D call. From germline, CDR1 is SGHRS and CDR2 YFSETQ. The length of the CDR3 is 13 residues. V was clipped by 2 bases and J by 6 bases, with 9 bases between them. As DNA, the CDR3 is TGCGCCAGCAGCTTTGAAGGAGCTCAGCCCCAGCATTTT. Translated: CASSFEGAQPQHF.

The chain employs TRBV5-6 and TRBJ2-5; 7 nucleotides line up with TRBD2. Trimming cost V 0 bases and J 5 bases; bases outside gene matches: 4. The length of the CDR3 is 14 residues. Germline values: CDR1 SGHDT, CDR2 YYEEEE. The CDR3 reads CASSLDGGWETQYF. CDR3 sequence (DNA): TGTGCCAGCAGCTTGGACGGGGGGTGGGAGACCCAGTACTTC.

This chain connects TRBV7-3 to TRBJ1-1; TRBD1 agrees at 7 bases. Germline V lookup: CDR1 SGHTA, CDR2 FQGTGA. The trim removed 3 bases at V and 1 base at J, leaving 17 bases unmatched. The CDR3 runs 19 residues. The CDR3 reads CASSFNRGQADKTNTEAFF. The CDR3, as DNA: TGTGCCAGCAGCTTCAACCGTGGACAGGCGGATAAGACGAACACTGAAGCTTTCTTT.

The chain links TRBV30 to TRBJ1-2, with TRBD1 matching over 9 bases. Looked up from germline, CDR1 is GTSNPN and CDR2 is SVGIG (reference sequence). J was trimmed by 6 bases and V by 8 bases; bases with no gene match: 10. This CDR3 contains 13 residues. In DNA, the CDR3 is TGTGCCCAAGGGACAGGGACACCCAATGGCTACACCTTC. It specifies CAQGTGTPNGYTF. Filled out from reference TRBV30 and TRBJ1-2, the complete variable domain reads SQTIHQWPATLVQPVGSPLSLECTVEGTSNPNLYWYRQAAGRGLQLLFYSVGIGQISSEVPQNLSASRPQDRQFILSSKKLLLSDSGFYLCAQGTGTPNGYTFGSGTRLTVV.

This chain uses TRBV30 with TRBJ1-1; D possibly corresponds to TRBD1 (6 bases). The CDR3 has 14 residues. From germline, CDR1 is GTSNPN and CDR2 SVGIG (reference sequence). V lost 5 bases and J 6 bases, leaving 19 bases between the germline ends. The CDR3 DNA follows: TGTGCCTGGTATTTCACCGCAGGGGTGCCTGAAGCTTTCTTT. It codes for CAWYFTAGVPEAFF.

The genes are TRBV29-1 and TRBJ1-2, with TRBD1 matching over 12 bases. V dropped 6 bases and J dropped 6; count of bases not matched to a gene: 11. The CDR3 is 15 amino acids. CDR1 is SQVTM, CDR2 ANQGSEA, per germline. CDR3 loop: CSVITGTGGSHGYTF. CDR3 sequence (DNA): TGCAGCGTGATCACCGGGACAGGGGGCAGCCATGGCTACACCTTC.

This clone was observed once. Other DNA sequences in this specimen translate into the identical CDR3. The chain combines TRBV5-6 with TRBJ1-4; D possibly corresponds to TRBD1 (5 bases). The CDR3 runs 14 residues. Germline assignment: CDR1 SGHDT and CDR2 YYEEEE. Trimming stripped 4 bases from V and 0 bases from J, with 7 bases between. In nucleotides, the CDR3 is TGTGCCAGCAGCCCGACAGCAACTAATGAAAAACTGTTTTTT. It codes for CASSPTATNEKLFF.

This clone was observed a few times. The genes are TRBV11-2 and TRBJ1-2, with 9 positions matching TRBD1. Germline assignment: CDR1 SGHAT and CDR2 FQNNGV. V was pared by 4 bases and J by 8 bases, with 8 bases of the junction left unmatched. This CDR3 is 14 amino acids long. CDR3 protein: CASSWMTGGEGYTF. Here the CDR3 DNA reads TGTGCCAGCAGCTGGATGACAGGGGGTGAAGGCTACACCTTC.

The rearrangement joins TRBV10-3 to TRBJ1-6; D is unresolved. V lost 11 bases to trimming and J lost 0 bases, with 2 bases between them. Germline loops: CDR1 ENHRY, CDR2 SYGVKD. The CDR3 totals 11 residues. The CDR3 loop reads CARSYNSPLHF. CDR3 bases: TGTGCCCGCTCCTATAATTCACCCCTCCACTTT.

The V and J genes are TRBV27 and TRBJ2-1, with 15 nucleotides matching TRBD2. The CDR3 totals 17 residues. Germline V lookup: CDR1 MNHEY, CDR2 SMNVEV (reference sequence). Trimming at V came to 1 base and at J to 7 bases, leaving 5 bases not matched to a gene. The DNA of the CDR3 is TGTGCCAGCAGTTTATGGACTAGCGGGGGGGGAAAGAATGAGCAGTTCTTC. This sequence encodes CASSLWTSGGGKNEQFF.

This clone was observed a handful of times. This sequence joins TRBV5-4 and TRBJ2-1, with D maybe TRBD2 (5 bases). The germline V gene has CDR1 SGHNT and CDR2 YYREEE (reference sequence). The CDR3 sequence is 11 residues long. The V end was cut by 4 bases, the J end by 10 bases, with 9 bases between. The CDR3 loop is CASSREREQFF. The CDR3 DNA follows: TGTGCCAGCAGCCGCGAGCGGGAGCAGTTCTTC.

The chain carries TRBV27 and TRBJ2-5, with D possibly being TRBD2 (7 bases). The V gene lost 10 bases and the J gene lost 4 bases, with 31 bases spanning the gap. The CDR3 length is 18 residues. Germline V gene sequence: CDR1 MNHEY, CDR2 SMNVEV (reference sequence). The CDR3 protein is CATTGRGASREVGETQYF. CDR3 coding DNA: TGTGCCACCACGGGTCGGGGGGCTAGTCGGGAGGTAGGAGAGACCCAGTACTTC.

The chain recombines TRBV19 with TRBJ1-5; 8 nucleotides match TRBD1. The CDR3 is 15 amino acids. V lost 3 bases, J lost 3 bases, and 4 bases stayed unmatched. Germline V gene lookup returns CDR1 LNHDA and CDR2 SQIVND (reference sequence). The CDR3, as DNA: TGTGCCAGTAGTATCGGGACAGGAAACAATCAGCCCCAGCATTTT. It translates to CASSIGTGNNQPQHF.

This chain joins TRBV30 and TRBJ2-2; TRBD2 matches 15 bases. The CDR3 is 17 amino acids. The V gene's germline CDR1 is GTSNPN and CDR2 SVGIG (reference sequence). V was pared by 2 bases and J by 4 bases, with 5 bases of the junction left unmatched. CDR3 residues: CAWSRTSGGAFTGELFF. CDR3 in DNA: TGTGCCTGGAGTCGGACTAGCGGGGGGGCTTTCACCGGGGAGCTGTTTTTT.

The CDR3 DNA follows: TGTGCCAGCAGCAGGACTAGCCCGAACACCGGGGAGCTGTTTTTT. Its protein is CASSRTSPNTGELFF. V is TRBV6-5 and J is TRBJ2-2; 8 bases fit TRBD2. The germline CDR1 and CDR2 sequences are MNHEY and SVGAGI. CDR3 length: 15 amino acids. With V trimmed by 6 bases and J by 0 bases, 3 bases remained unmatched.